The clone carrying this T cell receptor (beta chain) has ten or more counts. Its antigen is not known. Read sequence stops 3 residues before the CDR3 end, and the germline J gene provides the missing end. The sample belongs to a study of T cell clonality in common variable immunodeficiency. Broader study findings: In common variable immunodeficiency, TCR beta chains reportedly carried fewer deletions and N-nucleotide insertions. The cause of increased CVID clonality remains unclear without subpopulation sequencing. CVID subjects had higher TCRbeta clonality than healthy controls, most marked in about a third.

Germline lookup yields CDR1 DFQATT and CDR2 SNEGSKA (reference sequence). This CDR3 region has 13 residues. Equal genomic DNA amounts from CVID and control samples were sequenced. Here immunoSEQ multiplex PCR was the method, and the copy in TCRdb shows in-frame clones only, minus some. This sample has roughly 51,000 clones and no singletons, with around 5.4% in the ten largest. Specimen: peripheral blood mononuclear cells. The source is a person aged 18 to 70 in good health. The V gene is TRBV20-1, the J gene TRBJ2-3; D may correspond to TRBD1 or TRBD2 (5 bases each). This CDR3 reads CSAEGNRFGSQYF. Partial CDR3 DNA: TGCAGTGCTGAGGGAAACAGGTTTGGGTCG.